Following are 21 T cell receptor beta chains from one sample sequenced in a study of T-cell reconstitution after alpha-beta-depleted transplantation in children (TCRdb year 2016). Sample treatment or condition, as interpreted from the label and publication: allogeneic hematopoietic cell transplantation with graft depleted of TCRalphabeta T cells and CD19 B cells. Libraries were constructed by PCR. The data were produced on an Illumina HiSeq 2500. Molecular barcoding was employed in the preparation of TCR libraries, with unique molecular identifiers being used to normalize TCRbeta repertoire quantification. Through fastp at Q25 and MiXCR, TCRdb rebuilt clones from the public reads, retaining in-frame beta chains. Rows with one shared CDR3 protein collapse into an entry with the most common genes and DNA. In all, the sample holds 700,000 to 950,000 distinct CDR3 sequences, and 16% of those were seen once. The top ten clones comprise approximately 4.5% of the sample.

The sequencing here drew on PBMCs, mostly from graft donor cells, taken 360 days after TCRalphabeta/CD19-depleted stem cell transplant. The receptors were sampled from a male patient between 5 and 17 years old who had a stem cell transplant for acute lymphoblastic leukemia, so the T cells may come from the graft donor.

The chain recombines TRBV9 with TRBJ2-2; 7 nucleotides line up with TRBD2. This CDR3 contains 15 residues. CDR1 and CDR2 from the germline V gene are SGDLS and YYNGEE. With V trimmed by 3 bases and J by 6 bases, 8 bases remained unmatched. In DNA, the CDR3 is TGTGCCAGCAGCGCCCGGGGGGACCTCGCCGGGGAGCTGTTTTTT. Residues: CASSARGDLAGELFF.

This clonotype appeared many times. This chain links TRBV27 with TRBJ2-7; a weak D match, TRBD2 (6 bases). Per the germline V gene, CDR1 is MNHEY and CDR2 is SMNVEV (reference sequence). The V end lost 7 bases, the J end lost 3 bases, and 19 bases lay between the germline ends. The CDR3 is made up of 15 amino acids. The CDR3 nucleotides read TGTGCCAGCACCTTTCGGGGCGGGGAAGTCTACGAGCAGTACTTC. Its protein product is CASTFRGGEVYEQYF.

Many counts were recorded for this clonotype. The chain uses TRBV13 and TRBJ2-7; 8 bases map to TRBD1. The germline V gene has CDR1 PRHDT and CDR2 FYEKMQ (reference sequence). Unmatched junction bases numbered 15, after V lost 3 bases and J lost 5 bases. CDR3 length: 17 amino acids. CDR3 loop: CASSFGGQALRWDEQYF. The CDR3 DNA follows: TGTGCCAGCAGCTTTGGGGGACAGGCCTTGAGATGGGACGAGCAGTACTTC. The whole variable domain, filled in from reference TRBV13 and TRBJ2-7, reads AAGVIQSPRHLIKEKRETATLKCYPIPRHDTVYWYQQGPGQDPQFLISFYEKMQSDKGSIPDRFSAQQFSDYHSELNMSSLELGDSALYFCASSFGGQALRWDEQYFGPGTRLTVT.

This clonotype was observed many times. CDR3 in amino acids: CAISPGRYSNQPQHF. The DNA for the CDR3 is TGTGCCATCAGCCCCGGCCGGTATAGCAATCAGCCCCAGCATTTT. The V call is TRBV10-3, the J call TRBJ1-5; D is undetermined. Trimming shortened V by 6 bases and J by 0 bases, and 12 bases separated the two germline ends. Germline CDR1 ENHRY, CDR2 SYGVKD. The CDR3 is 15 amino acids.

Ten or more counts support this clonotype. CDR3 sequence: CAIRRTSGTHEQYF. The CDR3 bases are TGTGCCATCAGACGAACGAGCGGGACCCACGAGCAGTACTTC. The chain joins TRBV10-3 to TRBJ2-7, with 7 bases matching TRBD2. The CDR3 is made up of 14 amino acids. CDR1 is ENHRY and CDR2 is SYGVKD in the germline V gene. V lost 6 bases and J lost 5; bases outside the gene matches: 10.

This clonotype was picked up a small number of times. The V call is TRBV5-1, the J call TRBJ2-2; D is undetermined. CDR1 is SGHRS, CDR2 YFSETQ, per germline. The V end lost 0 bases, the J end lost 6 bases, and 27 bases lay between the germline ends. The CDR3 covers 20 residues. CDR3 protein: CASSLGENIRLFNSAGELFF. In DNA form, the CDR3 reads TGCGCCAGCAGCTTGGGCGAGAACATCCGCCTGTTTAATTCAGCCGGGGAGCTGTTTTTT.

This sequence joins TRBV19 and TRBJ2-6; D gene uncertain. Trimming took off 6 bases at V and 1 base at J, with 13 bases between the two ends. The CDR3 is made up of 16 amino acids. From germline, CDR1 is LNHDA and CDR2 SQIVND (reference sequence). The CDR3 is CASSIRWTSGANVLTF. CDR3 DNA sequence: TGTGCCAGTAGCATCCGATGGACGTCTGGGGCCAACGTCCTGACTTTC.

This clonotype has a single count. This chain links TRBV7-8 with TRBJ2-3; D tentatively reads TRBD1 or TRBD2 (8 bases each). The CDR3 extends over 16 amino acids. Trimming stripped 5 bases from V and 7 bases from J, with 22 bases between. Per the germline V gene, CDR1 is SGHVS and CDR2 is FQNEAQ. In DNA, the CDR3 is TGTGCCAGCAGCCGGGAGGGACAGGCCGTGGGACATACGCAGTATTTT. Translation gives CASSREGQAVGHTQYF. The full variable domain, in which reference TRBV7-8 and TRBJ2-3 provide the parts outside the CDR3, is GAGVSQSPRYKVAKRGQDVALRCDPISGHVSLFWYQQALGQGPEFLTYFQNEAQLDKSGLPSDRFFAERPEGSVSTLKIQRTQQEDSAVYLCASSREGQAVGHTQYFGPGTRLTVL.

This clonotype was seen more than once but under ten times. The J gene is TRBJ2-7, the V gene TRBV20-1; D gene ambiguous. The CDR3 is 10 residues long. Per germline, CDR1 DFQATT and CDR2 SNEGSKA (reference sequence). Trimming left V 3 bases short and J 7 bases short, with 7 bases between. The chain's CDR3 is CSARRREQYF. DNA of the CDR3: TGCAGTGCTAGGAGGCGGGAGCAGTACTTC.

Only a few counts were recorded for this clonotype. CDR3 DNA sequence: TGTGCCACCAGTGAGGGGGGACGGGAGACCCAGTACTTC. It codes for CATSEGGRETQYF. This chain connects TRBV24-1 to TRBJ2-5; weak D call: TRBD2 (6 bases). CDR3 length: 13 amino acids. V lost 4 bases and J lost 5, with 10 bases in between. CDR1 is KGHDR and CDR2 is SFDVKD in the germline V gene.

This clonotype has a count of ten or more. The CDR3 DNA reads TGCAGCGTAGAGACCCAGTACTTC. It translates to CSVETQYF. The chain joins TRBV29-1 to TRBJ2-5; no clear D gene. Germline loops: CDR1 SQVTM, CDR2 ANQGSEA. Trimming left V 6 bases short and J 4 bases short, with 0 bases between. The CDR3 is 8 residues long.

In this sample, this clonotype turned up many times. The chain combines TRBV2 with TRBJ2-1; no clear D gene. Trimming shortened V by 6 bases and J by 5 bases, and 11 bases separated the two germline ends. Germline CDR1 SNHLY, CDR2 FYNNEI. The CDR3 runs 13 residues. The CDR3 reads CASSPGRNNEQFF. The CDR3 DNA reads as TGTGCCAGCAGCCCCGGACGGAACAATGAGCAGTTCTTC.

This clonotype was found a few times. The gene calls are TRBV20-1 and TRBJ1-4, with D maybe TRBD1 (6 bases). V was pared by 0 bases and J by 3 bases, with 11 bases between. Germline CDR1 and CDR2: DFQATT and SNEGSKA (reference sequence). CDR3 length equals 15 residues. CDR3 bases: TGCAGTGCTAGAGATGTTGAGGGGGCTAATGAAAAACTGTTTTTT. It translates to CSARDVEGANEKLFF.

This clonotype was counted ten times or more. CDR3 nucleotide sequence: TGCGCCAGCAGCTTGATACAGTTAGATACGCAGTATTTT. This sequence encodes CASSLIQLDTQYF. The chain combines TRBV5-1 with TRBJ2-3; D not certain. Germline CDR1 and CDR2: SGHRS and YFSETQ. V lost 1 base, J lost 5 bases, and 8 bases lay in between. The CDR3 extends over 13 amino acids.

This clonotype was detected ten times or more. This chain connects TRBV5-1 to TRBJ2-3, with 10 bases aligning to TRBD2. Germline V gene sequence: CDR1 SGHRS, CDR2 YFSETQ. Trimming took 0 bases from V and 3 from J; bases not matched to a gene: 4. CDR3 length: 16 residues. CDR3 protein: CASSLALAGVTDTQYF. Written as DNA, the CDR3 is TGCGCCAGCAGCTTGGCGCTAGCGGGAGTGACAGATACGCAGTATTTT.

This clonotype came up a few times. The V gene is TRBV27, the J gene TRBJ2-7, with 10 bases identical to TRBD2. J gave up 2 bases and V 1 base, and 23 bases lay outside the gene matches. Per germline, CDR1 MNHEY and CDR2 SMNVEV (reference sequence). The CDR3 has 22 residues. The CDR3 nucleotides are TGTGCCAGCAGTTTATTCAGAAGGGACGGACGTCGAACTAGCGGGATCCCCTACGAGCAGTACTTC. Translated, it gives CASSLFRRDGRRTSGIPYEQYF.

This clonotype was recorded a few times. This sequence joins TRBV29-1 and TRBJ2-7; D not certain. The CDR3 is made up of 13 amino acids. V lost 4 bases and J 0 bases, leaving 10 bases between the germline ends. Germline CDR1 is SQVTM and CDR2 is ANQGSEA. CDR3 protein: CSVVVPSSYEQYF. CDR3 coding DNA: TGCAGCGTTGTGGTCCCCAGCTCCTACGAGCAGTACTTC.

The chain joins TRBV9 to TRBJ2-6; TRBD1 matches 7 bases. Unmatched junction bases numbered 5, after V lost 2 bases and J lost 0 bases. The length of the CDR3 is 17 residues. The germline gives CDR1 SGDLS, CDR2 YYNGEE. CDR3 DNA sequence: TGTGCCAGCAGCGTGGGACAGCGTAACTCTGGGGCCAACGTCCTGACTTTC. Amino acids: CASSVGQRNSGANVLTF.

Many counts were recorded for this clonotype. No DNA is shown, since the ends of the CDR3 on it are uncertain; the CDR3 is the one TCRdb lists. The chain combines TRBV12-3 or TRBV12-4 with TRBJ2-5; the D segment call TRBD1 is taken from the table without a DNA check. The CDR3 numbers 15 amino acids, ends counted. CDR3 loop: CASSFRAREAQTQYF.

V gene TRBV5-1 combines with J gene TRBJ1-2; D ambiguous. Germline V gene lookup returns CDR1 SGHRS and CDR2 YFSETQ. This CDR3 contains 12 residues. Deletions cut 2 bases from V and 8 bases from J, with 10 bases between. The CDR3: CASSFAGQGYTF. The CDR3 region has the DNA TGCGCCAGCAGCTTTGCGGGTCAGGGCTACACCTTC.

This chain uses TRBV14 with TRBJ2-7; 8 bases line up with TRBD1. The CDR3 is 19 residues long. The ends lost 0 bases at V and 0 bases at J; junction bases unmatched: 13. Germline CDR1 reads SGHDN; CDR2 reads FVKESK. CDR3 sequence: CASSQDSGFRTGPSYEQYF. The CDR3 coding sequence is TGTGCCAGCAGCCAAGATTCGGGGTTCCGGACAGGGCCCTCCTACGAGCAGTACTTC.